A selection of T cell receptor beta chains follows, all from one sample in a study of immune characteristics of hereditary and idiopathic chronic pancreatitis. The repertoire was sequenced with immunoSEQ multiplex PCR; TCRdb's copy has only in-frame clones and lacks some. The data contain about 14,000 clones, around 79% of them singletons. The sequenced sample was pancreas tissue with hereditary chronic pancreatitis. The receptors come from a human donor with chronic pancreatitis. The CDR3 runs from the conserved cysteine through the conserved F or W. The order of the fields is V gene, clone size, D gene, J gene, CDR3 protein, CDR3 DNA. A D gene is named only where the DNA matches it firmly. Clone sizes are given selectively: once, few, many, or a class where the clone is expanded.

v_gene: TRBV30
abundance: -
d_gene: TRBD1
j_gene: TRBJ2-7
CDR3aa: CAWSGTGKQYF
CDR3nt: TGTGCCTGGAGCGGGACAGGGAAGCAGTACTTC

v_gene: TRBV5-4
abundance: -
d_gene: TRBD2
j_gene: TRBJ2-1
CDR3aa: CASSGTSGRAYEQFF
CDR3nt: TGTGCCAGCAGCGGGACTAGCGGGAGGGCCTATGAGCAGTTCTTC

v_gene: TRBV5-1
abundance: -
d_gene: -
j_gene: TRBJ1-4
CDR3aa: CASSLDGTWNEKLFF
CDR3nt: TGCGCCAGCAGCTTGGATGGGACTTGGAATGAAAAACTGTTTTTT

v_gene: TRBV4-1
abundance: -
d_gene: -
j_gene: TRBJ1-2
CDR3aa: CASSQDAHRDKSGGYTF
CDR3nt: TGCGCCAGCAGCCAAGACGCCCACCGGGACAAAAGTGGGGGCTACACCTTC

v_gene: TRBV4-2
abundance: -
d_gene: -
j_gene: TRBJ2-5
CDR3aa: CASSQAGETQYF
CDR3nt: TGTGCCAGCAGCCAAGCGGGAGAGACCCAGTACTTC

v_gene: TRBV15
abundance: -
d_gene: -
j_gene: TRBJ2-3
CDR3aa: CATSRSQEADTQYF
CDR3nt: TGTGCCACCAGCAGAAGCCAGGAAGCGGATACGCAGTATTTT

v_gene: TRBV6-5
abundance: -
d_gene: -
j_gene: TRBJ2-2
CDR3aa: CASSSSRTNTGELFF
CDR3nt: TGTGCCAGCAGTAGTAGCAGGACTAACACCGGGGAGCTGTTTTTT

v_gene: TRBV5-1
abundance: -
d_gene: TRBD2
j_gene: TRBJ2-1
CDR3aa: CASSLVGVREGSEQFF
CDR3nt: TGCGCCAGCAGCTTGGTCGGTGTGCGGGAGGGTAGTGAGCAGTTCTTC

v_gene: TRBV6-6
abundance: -
d_gene: TRBD1
j_gene: TRBJ1-2
CDR3aa: CASTLGTGTYGYTF
CDR3nt: TGTGCCAGCACTCTGGGGACAGGGACCTATGGCTACACCTTC

v_gene: TRBV19
abundance: -
d_gene: TRBD2
j_gene: TRBJ2-7
CDR3aa: CASSTPGLAGKYEQYF
CDR3nt: TGTGCCAGTAGTACCCCCGGACTAGCGGGGAAATACGAGCAGTACTTC

v_gene: TRBV9
abundance: -
d_gene: TRBD1
j_gene: TRBJ1-6
CDR3aa: CASSFGQGDSPLHF
CDR3nt: TGTGCCAGCAGCTTCGGACAGGGGGATTCACCCCTCCACTTT

v_gene: TRBV3-1/TRBV3-2
abundance: -
d_gene: -
j_gene: TRBJ2-1
CDR3aa: CASSPAPGQGSSYNEQFF
CDR3nt: TGTGCCAGCAGCCCTGCCCCTGGCCAGGGGAGTTCCTACAATGAGCAGTTCTTC

v_gene: TRBV14
abundance: -
d_gene: TRBD2
j_gene: TRBJ2-7
CDR3aa: CASSPLGLGDSYEQYF
CDR3nt: TGTGCCAGCAGCCCCTTGGGACTAGGGGATTCCTACGAGCAGTACTTC

v_gene: TRBV7-6
abundance: -
d_gene: TRBD1
j_gene: TRBJ2-2
CDR3aa: CASSSSQGAGELFF
CDR3nt: TGTGCCAGCAGCTCGTCACAGGGGGCCGGGGAGCTGTTTTTT

v_gene: TRBV24-1
abundance: -
d_gene: -
j_gene: TRBJ2-1
CDR3aa: CATSDGGKGFLDEQFF
CDR3nt: TGTGCCACCAGTGATGGGGGAAAGGGATTCCTCGATGAGCAGTTCTTC

v_gene: TRBV5-1
abundance: -
d_gene: -
j_gene: TRBJ2-3
CDR3aa: CASSRGDTQYF
CDR3nt: TGCGCCAGCAGCAGGGGTGATACGCAGTATTTT

v_gene: TRBV7-2
abundance: -
d_gene: TRBD1
j_gene: TRBJ2-1
CDR3aa: CASSTRTGNNEQFF
CDR3nt: TGTGCCAGCAGCACTCGGACAGGCAACAATGAGCAGTTCTTC

v_gene: TRBV7-8
abundance: -
d_gene: -
j_gene: TRBJ1-4
CDR3aa: CASSLGGSTNEKLFF
CDR3nt: TGTGCCAGCAGCTTAGGGGGCTCAACTAATGAAAAACTGTTTTTT

v_gene: TRBV4-1
abundance: medium-sized
d_gene: -
j_gene: TRBJ1-2
CDR3aa: CASSQDVGAYGYTF
CDR3nt: TGCGCCAGCAGCCAAGATGTGGGCGCCTATGGCTACACCTTC

v_gene: TRBV18
abundance: few
d_gene: TRBD1
j_gene: TRBJ2-3
CDR3aa: CASSPTGGTDTQYF
CDR3nt: TGTGCCAGCTCACCGACAGGGGGAACAGATACGCAGTATTTT

v_gene: TRBV5-1
abundance: few
d_gene: -
j_gene: TRBJ2-5
CDR3aa: CASSRQRQSQETQYF
CDR3nt: TGCGCCAGCAGCCGACAGAGACAGAGCCAAGAGACCCAGTACTTC

v_gene: TRBV3-1/TRBV3-2
abundance: -
d_gene: -
j_gene: TRBJ1-5
CDR3aa: CASSHRDQPQHF
CDR3nt: TGTGCCAGCAGCCACAGGGATCAGCCCCAGCATTTT

v_gene: TRBV28
abundance: few
d_gene: -
j_gene: TRBJ2-4
CDR3aa: CASTSGSLAKNIQYF
CDR3nt: TGTGCCAGCACCTCCGGGTCTCTAGCCAAAAACATTCAGTACTTC

v_gene: TRBV20-1
abundance: -
d_gene: TRBD2
j_gene: TRBJ2-1
CDR3aa: CSASVAGERNEQFF
CDR3nt: TGCAGTGCTAGTGTTGCGGGAGAGAGGAATGAGCAGTTCTTC

v_gene: TRBV7-2
abundance: -
d_gene: TRBD2
j_gene: TRBJ2-1
CDR3aa: CASGTSGYYNEQFF
CDR3nt: TGTGCCAGCGGGACTAGCGGGTACTACAATGAGCAGTTCTTC

v_gene: TRBV28
abundance: -
d_gene: -
j_gene: TRBJ2-7
CDR3aa: CASSPLGGSYEQYF
CDR3nt: TGTGCCAGCAGCCCCCTCGGGGGCTCCTACGAGCAGTACTTC

v_gene: TRBV7-9
abundance: -
d_gene: -
j_gene: TRBJ2-7
CDR3aa: CASSSSPDLSSYEQYF
CDR3nt: TGTGCCAGCAGCTCCAGCCCGGACCTGAGCTCCTACGAGCAGTACTTC

v_gene: TRBV28
abundance: -
d_gene: -
j_gene: TRBJ1-1
CDR3aa: CASSKQGTEAFF
CDR3nt: TGTGCCAGCAGCAAACAGGGAACTGAAGCTTTCTTT

v_gene: TRBV30
abundance: -
d_gene: -
j_gene: TRBJ2-1
CDR3aa: CAWSVNTNNEQFF
CDR3nt: TGTGCCTGGAGTGTAAACACCAACAATGAGCAGTTCTTC

v_gene: TRBV23-1
abundance: -
d_gene: -
j_gene: TRBJ2-3
CDR3aa: CASSQGRWRSSTDTQYF
CDR3nt: TGCGCCAGCAGTCAAGGCAGGTGGAGGTCGAGCACAGATACGCAGTATTTT

v_gene: TRBV30
abundance: -
d_gene: -
j_gene: TRBJ1-5
CDR3aa: CAWSVFDSNQPQHF
CDR3nt: TGTGCCTGGAGTGTATTTGATAGCAATCAGCCCCAGCATTTT

v_gene: TRBV20-1
abundance: -
d_gene: TRBD1
j_gene: TRBJ1-3
CDR3aa: CSASGGQPSGNTIYF
CDR3nt: TGCAGTGCTAGTGGGGGACAGCCCTCTGGAAACACCATATATTTT

v_gene: TRBV24-1
abundance: -
d_gene: TRBD2
j_gene: TRBJ2-3
CDR3aa: CATSDRGAGVPWDPDTQYF
CDR3nt: TGTGCCACCAGTGATAGGGGAGCGGGGGTCCCTTGGGACCCGGATACGCAGTATTTT

v_gene: TRBV19
abundance: medium-sized
d_gene: -
j_gene: TRBJ1-5
CDR3aa: CACTGTPYSNQPQHF
CDR3nt: TGTGCCTGTACCGGGACGCCTTATAGCAATCAGCCCCAGCATTTT

v_gene: TRBV4-1
abundance: -
d_gene: TRBD2
j_gene: TRBJ2-1
CDR3aa: CASSRSISGRAYNEQFF
CDR3nt: TGCGCCAGCAGCCGATCTATTAGCGGGAGGGCTTATAATGAGCAGTTCTTC

v_gene: TRBV30
abundance: -
d_gene: -
j_gene: TRBJ2-5
CDR3aa: CAWSVGTEETQYF
CDR3nt: TGTGCCTGGAGTGTAGGAACGGAAGAGACCCAGTACTTC

v_gene: TRBV4-2
abundance: -
d_gene: TRBD2
j_gene: TRBJ2-3
CDR3aa: CASSQELAGGPSTRTDTQYF
CDR3nt: TGTGCCAGCAGCCAAGAATTAGCGGGAGGCCCATCTACCCGCACAGATACGCAGTATTTT

v_gene: TRBV18
abundance: -
d_gene: TRBD2
j_gene: TRBJ2-5
CDR3aa: CASSPRLSTSVAETQYF
CDR3nt: TGTGCCAGCTCGCCGCGCCTGAGTACTAGCGTGGCAGAGACCCAGTACTTC

v_gene: TRBV28
abundance: hyperexpanded
d_gene: TRBD1
j_gene: TRBJ1-3
CDR3aa: CASSSPGTDGTIYF
CDR3nt: TGTGCCAGCAGTTCCCCCGGGACAGACGGCACCATATATTTT

v_gene: TRBV6-6
abundance: -
d_gene: TRBD2
j_gene: TRBJ2-6
CDR3aa: CASSGRAGANVLTF
CDR3nt: TGTGCCAGCAGCGGGAGGGCTGGGGCCAACGTCCTGACTTTC

v_gene: TRBV18
abundance: few
d_gene: -
j_gene: TRBJ1-2
CDR3aa: CASSPAAGSDYGYTF
CDR3nt: TGTGCCAGCTCACCTGCCGCAGGCAGCGACTATGGCTACACCTTC

v_gene: TRBV5-1
abundance: -
d_gene: TRBD2
j_gene: TRBJ2-7
CDR3aa: CASSLKTSGIYEQYF
CDR3nt: TGCGCCAGCAGCCTCAAGACTAGCGGGATCTACGAGCAGTACTTC

v_gene: TRBV30
abundance: -
d_gene: -
j_gene: TRBJ1-5
CDR3aa: CAWSGQSSNPQHF
CDR3nt: TGTGCCTGGAGTGGGCAGTCCAGTAATCCCCAGCATTTT

v_gene: TRBV7-3
abundance: -
d_gene: TRBD1
j_gene: TRBJ2-6
CDR3aa: CASSAGTGAPLGANVLTF
CDR3nt: TGTGCCAGCAGCGCGGGGACAGGGGCTCCTTTGGGGGCCAACGTCCTGACTTTC

v_gene: TRBV27
abundance: -
d_gene: TRBD1
j_gene: TRBJ2-3
CDR3aa: CASRTLTGADTQYF
CDR3nt: TGTGCCAGCAGAACATTGACAGGGGCGGATACGCAGTATTTT

v_gene: TRBV3-1/TRBV3-2
abundance: -
d_gene: TRBD2
j_gene: TRBJ2-1
CDR3aa: CASSQAAGGPEFF
CDR3nt: TGTGCCAGCAGCCAAGCAGCGGGAGGGCCGGAGTTCTTC

v_gene: TRBV6-2/TRBV6-3
abundance: -
d_gene: -
j_gene: TRBJ1-2
CDR3aa: CASSYRRRLGQLTDGYTF
CDR3nt: TGTGCCAGCAGTTACAGGCGACGCCTGGGTCAACTAACAGATGGCTACACCTTC

v_gene: TRBV3-1/TRBV3-2
abundance: -
d_gene: -
j_gene: TRBJ2-3
CDR3aa: CASSHIEDTQYF
CDR3nt: TGTGCCAGCAGCCATATCGAAGATACGCAGTATTTT

v_gene: TRBV19
abundance: -
d_gene: -
j_gene: TRBJ2-7
CDR3aa: CASSPGRYEQYF
CDR3nt: TGTGCCAGTAGTCCAGGACGCTACGAGCAGTACTTC

v_gene: TRBV30
abundance: -
d_gene: -
j_gene: TRBJ1-1
CDR3aa: CAWSTSYGNTEAFF
CDR3nt: TGTGCCTGGAGTACCTCCTACGGCAACACTGAAGCTTTCTTT

v_gene: TRBV4-1
abundance: -
d_gene: -
j_gene: TRBJ2-5
CDR3aa: CASSQDRGGTQYF
CDR3nt: TGCGCCAGCAGCCAAGATAGGGGAGGGACCCAGTACTTC

v_gene: TRBV30
abundance: -
d_gene: -
j_gene: TRBJ1-5
CDR3aa: CAWSPRPLPREQPQHF
CDR3nt: TGTGCCTGGAGTCCTAGGCCCTTACCGAGGGAGCAGCCCCAGCATTTT

v_gene: TRBV3-1/TRBV3-2
abundance: -
d_gene: -
j_gene: TRBJ1-2
CDR3aa: CASSRAGPPNYGYTF
CDR3nt: TGTGCCAGCTCACGAGCGGGGCCACCTAACTATGGCTACACCTTC

v_gene: TRBV15
abundance: -
d_gene: TRBD1
j_gene: TRBJ1-4
CDR3aa: CATSRDRGNEKLFF
CDR3nt: TGTGCCACCAGCAGAGACAGGGGGAATGAAAAACTGTTTTTT

v_gene: TRBV15
abundance: -
d_gene: TRBD1
j_gene: TRBJ1-6
CDR3aa: CATSRDSGDSSPPHF
CDR3nt: TGTGCCACCAGCAGAGATTCAGGGGACAGTTCACCCCCCCACTTT